The subject of this entry is one TCR beta chain. Its specificity is not known. These data originate in a study of blood T cells in healthy people across ages. Study-wide background: Every two T cells gave about one barcoded beta molecule via template switching. Notes on the study in general: A conclusive naive versus antigen-experienced comparison was prevented by the unsorted PBMCs. With age, beta diversity per million T cells declined roughly linearly, significantly by approximately 40.

V lost 6 bases to trimming and J lost 0 bases; unmatched junction nucleotides: 2. Germline CDR1 reads MNHEY; CDR2 reads SVGAGI. The CDR3 runs to 14 residues. The use of a sample-barcoded 5' primer and a J-beta primer mix characterized a second PCR of roughly 7 to 11 cycles. Carrying 12 random nucleotides, a template-switch adaptor labeled each individual cDNA molecule. TCRdb re-analysed the 5' RACE reads in MiXCR, keeping a single row per CDR3 protein. This table holds about 1.8 million distinct CDR3 sequences, around 50% found once. The sequenced material came from blood. The sequence was obtained from a woman aged 35 to 49 in good health. This chain links TRBV6-5 with TRBJ1-2; 9 nucleotides match TRBD1. The CDR3 is CASRDRGTNYGYTF. The CDR3 coding sequence is TGTGCCAGCAGGGACAGGGGTACTAACTATGGCTACACCTTC.